The 20 T cell receptor beta chains below all came from one sample that was sequenced in a study of CD8+CD57+ T cells in acquired aplastic anemia. CDR3 and TCR beta VDJ profiling relied on a genomic DNA template. Using its own MiXCR run on the reads, TCRdb lists one record per CDR3 protein. The data contain some 180,000 distinct CDR3 sequences, roughly three fifths of them singletons. Sequencing involved patients with CD8+CD57+ cell expansion previously shown by flow cytometry. What was sequenced was sorted CD4+, CD8+, or CD8+CD57+ T cells (not recorded which) from PBMCs. All receptors come from a human donor with aplastic anemia.

On this clonotype: Likely a read error: the CDR3 ends without its conserved phenylalanine or tryptophan. J is TRBJ1-2 and V is TRBV27; maybe TRBD1 (5 bases). The germline CDR1 and CDR2 sequences are MNHEY and SMNVEV (reference sequence). This CDR3 has 15 amino acids. The CDR3, as DNA: TGTGCCAGCAGTCCTCACCACGGGGGAAACTATGGTTACACCCTC. Protein product: CASSPHHGGNYGYTL.

This sequence joins TRBV2 and TRBJ2-7; 7 nucleotides align to TRBD2. This CDR3 spans 13 amino acids. Germline V gene data show CDR1 as SNHLY and CDR2 as FYNNEI. The V and J ends lost 6 bases and 4 bases, in that order; junction bases with no gene match: 6. Here the CDR3 reads CASRGSSGYEQYF. In DNA, the CDR3 is TGTGCCAGCAGAGGATCTAGCGGATACGAGCAGTACTTC.

The sample holds one count of this clonotype. The V call is TRBV4-2, the J call TRBJ2-7, with a tentative D call TRBD2 (5 bases). Germline CDR1 LGHNA, CDR2 YNFKEQ. Trimming cost V 1 base and J 4 bases, with 11 bases left between them. This CDR3 comprises 14 residues. Written as DNA, the CDR3 is TGTGCCAGCAGCCAAGTCGACGGGGAGTACGAGCAGTACTTC. It yields the protein CASSQVDGEYEQYF.

This clonotype has a single count. V usage is TRBV20-1 and J usage is TRBJ1-2; D is unresolved. The length of the CDR3 is 12 residues. V lost 6 bases to trimming and J lost 2 bases, with 10 bases between them. Germline CDR1 DFQATT, CDR2 SNEGSKA (reference sequence). As DNA, the CDR3 is TGCAGTGCGAAGGACCAGAACTATGGCTACACCTTC. Protein: CSAKDQNYGYTF.

Many counts were recorded for this clonotype. The J gene is TRBJ2-5, the V gene TRBV5-8; 8 bases are a match to TRBD2. The length of the CDR3 is 17 residues. The germline CDR1 and CDR2 sequences are SGHTS and YDEGEE. The trim removed 0 bases at V and 0 bases at J, leaving 7 bases unmatched. CDR3 residues: CASSLAAGATYQETQYF. The CDR3 bases are TGTGCCAGCAGCTTGGCAGCGGGGGCGACGTACCAAGAGACCCAGTACTTC.

The gene calls are TRBV7-9 and TRBJ2-2; possible D gene TRBD2, 6 bases. Germline V gene data show CDR1 as SEHNR and CDR2 as FQNEAQ (reference sequence). The CDR3 extends over 16 amino acids. Trimming cost V 1 base and J 5 bases, with 14 bases left between them. This CDR3 reads CASSLDNGGVTGELFF. CDR3 nucleotide sequence: TGTGCCAGCAGCTTAGATAACGGGGGAGTAACCGGGGAGCTGTTTTTT.

The J gene is TRBJ2-7, the V gene TRBV10-1; 12 bases agree with TRBD1. The CDR3 extends over 14 amino acids. Germline loops: CDR1 WNHNN, CDR2 SYGVQD (reference sequence). With V trimmed by 8 bases and J by 6 bases, 8 bases remained unmatched. Here the CDR3 reads CASQRDRGQGEQYF. The CDR3 region has the DNA TGCGCCAGCCAGAGGGACAGGGGGCAGGGCGAGCAGTACTTC.

V and J are TRBV19 and TRBJ1-2, with D uncertain. The CDR3 consists of 14 residues. The V gene lost 3 bases and the J gene lost 5 bases, with 13 bases spanning the gap. The V gene's germline CDR1 is LNHDA and CDR2 SQIVND (reference sequence). The CDR3 sequence is CASSIQPVGYGYTF. In DNA form, the CDR3 reads TGTGCCAGTAGTATTCAACCCGTCGGTTATGGCTACACCTTC.

The chain joins TRBV7-9 to TRBJ1-5, with a possible D match to TRBD1 (6 bases). This CDR3 contains 14 residues. The germline CDR1 and CDR2 sequences are SEHNR and FQNEAQ (reference sequence). Trimming removed 1 base at V and 11 bases at J, with 15 bases between. Here the CDR3 DNA reads TGTGCCAGCAGCTTAGGGGGGGCGCGAGAGACCCAGCATTTT. This codes for CASSLGGARETQHF. The variable domain in full, completed from reference TRBV7-9 and TRBJ1-5, reads DTGVSQNPRHKITKRGQNVTFRCDPISEHNRLYWYRQTLGQGPEFLTYFQNEAQLEKSRLLSDRFSAERPKGSFSTLEIQRTEQGDSAMYLCASSLGGARETQHFGDGTRLSIL.

As to this clonotype: A junction end diverges from the germline sequence, so it may reflect a read error. The rearrangement links TRBV7-6 to TRBJ2-3; D call uncertain. Germline CDR1 and CDR2: SGHVS and FNYEAQ. The CDR3 is 13 residues long. The CDR3 DNA reads as TGTGCCAGCAGGTTAGACAGCACAGATACGCAGTATTTT. Its translation: CASRLDSTDTQYF. Together with reference TRBV7-6 and TRBJ2-3, the CDR3 gives the full variable domain: GAGVSQSPRYKVTKRGQDVALRCDPISGHVSLYWYRQALGQGPEFLTYFNYEAQQDKSGLPNDRFSAERPEGSISTLTIQRTEQRDSAMYRCASRLDSTDTQYFGPGTRLTVL.

This clonotype has just a few counts. The V gene is TRBV10-3, the J gene TRBJ1-1, with a tentative D call TRBD1 (6 bases). This CDR3 is 16 amino acids long. Germline V gene lookup returns CDR1 ENHRY and CDR2 SYGVKD. The V gene lost 2 bases and the J gene lost 1 base, with 14 bases spanning the gap. Here the CDR3 reads CAISERTVPRNTEAFF. The CDR3 coding sequence is TGTGCCATCAGTGAGCGGACAGTTCCTCGGAACACTGAAGCTTTCTTT.

Written as DNA, the CDR3 is TGTGCCAGTAGTATAGGGAGAAGACAGGGGCTAAGCAATCAGCCCCAGCATTTT. It is translated as CASSIGRRQGLSNQPQHF. V and J are TRBV19 and TRBJ1-5; 8 bases map to TRBD1. Germline values: CDR1 LNHDA, CDR2 SQIVND (reference sequence). CDR3 length equals 18 residues. Trimming cost V 1 base and J 1 base; bases outside gene matches: 9.

The chain carries TRBV20-1 and TRBJ2-7; D possibly corresponds to TRBD1 (5 bases). Germline-derived CDR1 and CDR2 are DFQATT and SNEGSKA (reference sequence). This CDR3 contains 15 residues. V gave up 0 bases and J gave up 3 bases, with 15 bases separating them. DNA of the CDR3: TGCAGTGCTAGAGATAGGGGCGGCGGTCACTACGAGCAGTACTTC. Its translation: CSARDRGGGHYEQYF.

This chain uses TRBV5-1 with TRBJ2-7; D not certain. Per the germline V gene, CDR1 is SGHRS and CDR2 is YFSETQ. Trimming removed 1 base from V and 5 bases from J, with 10 bases in between. CDR3 length equals 13 residues. Written as DNA, the CDR3 is TGCGCCAGCAGCTTGCTCCCAAGGGACGAGCAGTACTTC. This translates into CASSLLPRDEQYF.

This chain uses TRBV20-1 with TRBJ2-7; the D is unclear. V shed 6 bases and J shed 0 bases, with 9 bases lying between them. The CDR3 totals 12 residues. Germline CDR1 DFQATT, CDR2 SNEGSKA (reference sequence). The CDR3 DNA follows: TGCAGTGCAGTCGGCTCCTCCTACGAGCAGTACTTC. It codes for CSAVGSSYEQYF.

This clonotype has at least ten counts. The chain carries TRBV7-9 and TRBJ2-1; tentative D call: TRBD2 (6 bases). CDR1 is SEHNR, CDR2 FQNEAQ, per germline (reference sequence). Trimming shortened V by 0 bases and J by 10 bases, and 10 bases separated the two germline ends. This CDR3 contains 13 residues. The CDR3 bases are TGTGCCAGCAGCTTAGCGGGGGAGGAGGAGCAGTTCTTC. This codes for CASSLAGEEEQFF.

The chain is built from TRBV20-1 and TRBJ1-1; D might be TRBD1 (6 bases). The V end was cut by 2 bases, the J end by 1 base, with 8 bases between. The CDR3 spans 13 residues. The V gene's germline CDR1 is DFQATT and CDR2 SNEGSKA (reference sequence). CDR3: CSARKQGNTEAFF. In DNA form, the CDR3 reads TGCAGTGCTAGAAAACAGGGGAACACTGAAGCTTTCTTT.

This sequence joins TRBV29-1 and TRBJ2-7; no firm D call. This CDR3 contains 11 residues. In germline, CDR1 is SQVTM, CDR2 ANQGSEA. CDR3 nucleotide sequence: TGCAGTAAGAGTCCCTCCTACGAGCAGTACTTC. Its translation: CSKSPSYEQYF.

The chain carries TRBV7-3 and TRBJ2-7; D possibly uses TRBD1 or TRBD2 (5 bases each). The CDR3 length is 16 residues. V was pared by 1 base and J by 9 bases, with 22 bases between. Germline V lookup: CDR1 SGHTA, CDR2 FQGTGA. This CDR3 reads CASSLKGGEVWDVQYF. The CDR3 nucleotides read TGTGCCAGCAGCTTAAAGGGTGGCGAGGTGTGGGACGTGCAGTACTTC.

The chain carries TRBV7-9 and TRBJ1-2; D is possibly TRBD1 (5 bases). Germline CDR1 SEHNR, CDR2 FQNEAQ (reference sequence). The CDR3 spans 14 residues. V gave up 6 bases and J gave up 8 bases, with 19 bases separating them. CDR3 amino acids: CASRPTGGTGGYTF. CDR3 nucleotide sequence: TGTGCCAGCAGACCAACCGGGGGTACGGGAGGCTACACCTTC.